This T cell receptor beta chain originates from a study of cytomegalovirus exposure and HLA in healthy donors. Vbeta (60) and Jbeta (13) primers were used in the PCR. Generated by immunoSEQ multiplex PCR, the TCRdb table keeps only in-frame clones and is missing some. The sample lists about 160,000 clones, about four fifths seen once, with about 1.6% in the top ten. V gave up 4 bases and J gave up 7 bases; unmatched junction bases: 5. Germline V gives CDR1 SGHRS, CDR2 YFSETQ. The length of the CDR3 is 14 residues. Input material: PBMCs. The source is a male donor in good health and CMV-seronegative. This chain uses TRBV5-1 with TRBJ1-2; 12 nucleotides agree with TRBD1. In nucleotides, the CDR3 is TGCGCCAGCAGCACGGGACAGGGGGCTGTTGGCTACACCTTC. It translates to CASSTGQGAVGYTF.